This TCR beta chain comes out of a study of CD8+ T cells in alopecia areata. Study at large: A regimen of oral tofacitinib, 5 to 10 mg twice daily, was given to treated patients.

There are a few counts of this clone. This CDR3 region has 15 residues. The ends were cut back, 3 bases at V and 2 bases at J, with 16 bases in the middle. Germline V gene lookup returns CDR1 SQVTM and CDR2 ANQGSEA. Sequencing relied on a cDNA template that was reverse transcribed from extracted RNA. Sequenced by immunoSEQ multiplex PCR; TCRdb stores in-frame clones only, minus some. The sample contains some 99,000 clones, over 40% of which appear only once. This clonotype was obtained from a human donor with alopecia areata. What was sequenced was CD4+ T cells sorted from blood. The chain employs TRBV29-1 and TRBJ1-2; D is unclear. CDR3 sequence reads: CSVETPIEGNYGYTF. The CDR3 DNA sequence: TGCAGCGTTGAGACCCCGATAGAAGGCAACTATGGCTACACCTTC.